This TCR beta chain comes out of a study of graft-versus-host responses after intestinal transplantation. With regard to this clone: The antigen remains undetermined.

V dropped 3 bases and J dropped 3; count of bases not matched to a gene: 9. Germline V gene lookup returns CDR1 SGHAT and CDR2 FQNNGV. The CDR3 has 16 residues. TCRdb's copy holds only in-frame clones and misses some; the assay was immunoSEQ multiplex PCR. This sample has fewer than 110,000 clones; 90% to 95% occur once, and the top ten carry 1.2%. The chain employs TRBV11-2 and TRBJ1-2, with 8 positions matching TRBD1. The TCR comes from a human donor who received an intestinal transplant. Sequenced here: unstimulated CD8+ T cells sorted from spleen or lymph node cells, sampled before intestinal transplant. CDR3 sequence reads: CASSFPGQGLDYGYTF. The CDR3 nucleotides are TGTGCCAGCAGCTTCCCCGGACAGGGTTTAGACTATGGCTACACCTTC.